One sample yielded the 18 T cell receptor beta chains listed below, sequenced in a study of CD8 T cells in ankylosing spondylitis. General observations from the study: In ankylosing spondylitis blood, a motif of fewer than 10 highly homologous TCR beta variants appeared characteristic.

TCRdb passed the 5' RACE reads through MiXCR, listing each CDR3 protein once. The table has a few hundred thousand distinct CDR3 sequences, 15% to 20% seen once. No antigen has been identified for these receptors. Sequencing was performed on blood, either unsorted or a sorted T cell fraction (not recorded which). The receptors originated from a male donor with ankylosing spondylitis.

V gene TRBV11-2 combines with J gene TRBJ2-6; a weak D match, TRBD1 (5 bases). CDR1 is SGHAT and CDR2 is FQNNGV in the germline V gene. The V end was cut by 3 bases, the J end by 2 bases, with 14 bases between. The CDR3 runs 17 residues. Here the CDR3 reads CASSFFQGRPGANVLTF. The DNA for the CDR3 is TGTGCCAGCAGCTTTTTCCAGGGTCGGCCTGGGGCCAACGTCCTGACTTTC. Complete variable domain (other parts from reference TRBV11-2 and TRBJ2-6): EAGVAQSPRYKIIEKRQSVAFWCNPISGHATLYWYQQILGQGPKLLIQFQNNGVVDDSQLPKDRFSAERLKGVDSTLKIQPAKLEDSAVYLCASSFFQGRPGANVLTFGAGSRLTVL.

In this sample, this clonotype turned up a few times. The V call is TRBV7-9, the J call TRBJ1-6; D call uncertain. The ends were cut back, 2 bases at V and 10 bases at J, with 12 bases in the middle. Germline lookup yields CDR1 SEHNR and CDR2 FQNEAQ (reference sequence). The CDR3 runs to 14 residues. The CDR3 here is CASSLRAQGSPLHF. CDR3 nucleotides: TGTGCCAGCAGCTTAAGGGCCCAAGGGTCACCCCTCCACTTT. Filled out from reference TRBV7-9 and TRBJ1-6, the complete variable domain reads DTGVSQNPRHKITKRGQNVTFRCDPISEHNRLYWYRQTLGQGPEFLTYFQNEAQLEKSRLLSDRFSAERPKGSFSTLEIQRTEQGDSAMYLCASSLRAQGSPLHFGNGTRLTVT.

The chain couples TRBV5-1 to TRBJ2-7; D gene ambiguous. This CDR3 is 14 amino acids long. V was cut by 0 bases and J by 3 bases, with 10 bases left in between. From germline, CDR1 is SGHRS and CDR2 YFSETQ. For the CDR3, the DNA is TGCGCCAGCAGCTTGGGCGCTCTCCTCTACGAGCAGTACTTC. It codes for CASSLGALLYEQYF.

The J gene is TRBJ2-3, the V gene TRBV29-1; 9 nucleotides align to TRBD2. CDR1 is SQVTM, CDR2 ANQGSEA, per germline. The V segment lost 4 bases and the J segment 5 bases; nucleotides outside the gene matches: 10. The length of the CDR3 is 15 residues. The CDR3 coding sequence is TGCAGCGTTGGTTCGGGCGGGAGGGCCCGAGATACGCAGTATTTT. Translating gives CSVGSGGRARDTQYF.

This clonotype has a handful of counts. The chain has TRBV7-2 and TRBJ2-7; 14 bases are a match to TRBD2. Germline CDR1 SGHTA, CDR2 FQGNSA. Trimming removed 5 bases from V and 5 bases from J; junction bases left unmatched: 8. This CDR3 comprises 16 residues. This CDR3 is CASSPRTSGRMDEQYF. For the CDR3, the DNA is TGTGCCAGCAGCCCTCGGACTAGCGGGAGGATGGACGAGCAGTACTTC.

A few counts support this clonotype. The J gene is TRBJ2-3, the V gene TRBV18, with D possibly TRBD1 on 6 matching bases. Trimming took 5 bases from V and 3 from J, leaving 18 bases between them. CDR1 is KGHSH, CDR2 LQKENI, per germline. The length of the CDR3 is 16 residues. The CDR3 DNA reads TGTGCCAGCTCAAATCAGGGGTCCCTAACGACAGATACGCAGTATTTT. Amino acid sequence: CASSNQGSLTTDTQYF.

The chain has TRBV12-3 or TRBV12-4 and TRBJ1-3; no reliable D call. This CDR3 comprises 15 residues. V lost 6 bases and J lost 0, with 12 bases in between. The CDR3 is CASSFKALSGNTIYF. CDR3 DNA: TGTGCCAGCAGCTTTAAGGCTCTCTCTGGAAACACCATATATTTT.

This chain joins TRBV7-8 and TRBJ1-1; D call uncertain. This CDR3 is 14 amino acids long. Germline loops: CDR1 SGHVS, CDR2 FQNEAQ. Trimming removed 2 bases from V and 1 base from J, with 8 bases in between. The CDR3 here is CASSLQDGNTEAFF. CDR3 DNA sequence: TGTGCCAGCAGCTTACAAGACGGGAACACTGAAGCTTTCTTT.

This clonotype was seen more than once but under ten times. This sequence joins TRBV3-1 and TRBJ1-6; D is undetermined. The ends were cut back, 2 bases at V and 5 bases at J, with 7 bases in the middle. Germline CDR1 is LGHDT and CDR2 is YNNKEL (reference sequence). The CDR3 is made up of 14 amino acids. The CDR3 DNA is TGTGCCAGCAGCCAAAACGGAAATAATTCACCCCTCCACTTT. Its protein product is CASSQNGNNSPLHF. The entire variable domain, with the rest obtained from reference TRBV3-1 and TRBJ1-6, is as follows: DTAVSQTPKYLVTQMGNDKSIKCEQNLGHDTMYWYKQDSKKFLKIMFSYNNKELIINETVPNRFSPKSPDKAHLNLHINSLELGDSAVYFCASSQNGNNSPLHFGNGTRLTVT.

This clonotype came up a few times. The rearrangement uses TRBV10-2 and TRBJ2-1, with 11 bases that match TRBD2. Germline CDR1 and CDR2: WSHSY and SAAADI. The V gene end was trimmed by 7 bases and the J gene end by 6 bases; junction bases not matched to a gene: 8. The CDR3 covers 15 residues. CDR3 sequence reads: CASKDPSGGTNEQFF. The CDR3 nucleotides are TGCGCCAGCAAAGACCCTAGCGGGGGGACCAATGAGCAGTTCTTC.

The V call is TRBV28, the J call TRBJ2-1, with TRBD2 matching over 13 bases. CDR3 length: 17 amino acids. After removal of 5 bases from V and 2 bases from J, the junction contained 6 bases not matched to a gene. Germline V lookup: CDR1 MDHEN, CDR2 SYDVKM. In DNA, the CDR3 is TGTGCCAGCAGTCCGACTAGCGGGAGGAGTACCTACAATGAGCAGTTCTTC. Translating it yields CASSPTSGRSTYNEQFF. Drawing the rest from reference TRBV28 and TRBJ2-1, the complete variable domain is DVKVTQSSRYLVKRTGEKVFLECVQDMDHENMFWYRQDPGLGLRLIYFSYDVKMKEKGDIPEGYSVSREKKERFSLILESASTNQTSMYLCASSPTSGRSTYNEQFFGPGTRLTVL.

In this sample, this clonotype turned up a few times. This rearrangement joins TRBV29-1 to TRBJ2-1; TRBD1 might be the D (5 bases). The CDR3 covers 13 residues. CDR1 SQVTM and CDR2 ANQGSEA come from the germline V gene. Trimming stripped 4 bases from V and 7 bases from J, with 14 bases between. Written as DNA, the CDR3 is TGCAGCGTTGCCCCCAGGGCTTGGAATGAGCAGTTCTTC. Its protein product is CSVAPRAWNEQFF.

This clonotype was counted at least ten times. This chain links TRBV7-2 with TRBJ2-7, with 8 bases identical to TRBD2. Trimming took 2 bases from V and 3 from J; bases not matched to a gene: 3. The germline V gene has CDR1 SGHTA and CDR2 FQGNSA. The CDR3 loop spans 14 amino acids. CDR3 sequence: CASSLSSGNYEQYF. CDR3 coding DNA: TGTGCCAGCAGCTTAAGTAGCGGGAACTACGAGCAGTACTTC.

This clonotype was observed a handful of times. In DNA form, the CDR3 reads TGTGCCAGCAGCTCCGGCGGACTGGCTACAGCTTTCTTT. This codes for CASSSGGLATAFF. This sequence joins TRBV5-4 and TRBJ1-1, with unresolved D. CDR1 and CDR2 (germline): SGHNT, YYREEE (reference sequence). Trimming removed 3 bases at V and 10 bases at J, with 16 bases between. This CDR3 spans 13 amino acids.

In its sample, this clonotype was seen a few times. The rearrangement links TRBV5-5 to TRBJ1-2; TRBD1 matches 9 bases. The CDR3 totals 15 residues. V trimming: 3 bases; J trimming: 4 bases; junction bases outside the gene matches: 7. CDR1 is SGHKS, CDR2 YYEKEE, per germline (reference sequence). The DNA of the CDR3 is TGTGCCAGCAGCTACGGACAGGGGAGGACCTATGGCTACACCTTC. It is translated as CASSYGQGRTYGYTF.

The chain has TRBV11-3 and TRBJ2-6; 9 bases are a match to TRBD2. This CDR3 spans 20 amino acids. CDR1 and CDR2 (germline): SGHNT, YENEEA. CDR3 DNA sequence: TGTCTACGGGTATGGCTGGTAGCGGGAGACCTAGGGTCTGGGGCCAACGTCCTGACTTTC. It translates to CLRVWLVAGDLGSGANVLTF.

The chain carries TRBV27 and TRBJ2-7; 9 bases align to TRBD1. V was clipped by 4 bases and J by 9 bases; unmatched bases: 13. The CDR3 is 15 residues long. Germline assignment: CDR1 MNHEY and CDR2 SMNVEV (reference sequence). For the CDR3, the DNA is TGTGCCAGCAGTTCTACCGGGACAGGGAATAAAGTGCAGTACTTC. Translated: CASSSTGTGNKVQYF.

The chain is built from TRBV6-2 or TRBV6-3 and TRBJ1-2, with 7 positions matching TRBD1. The CDR3 totals 14 residues. The V gene's germline CDR1 is MNHEY and CDR2 SVGEGT. The junction had 7 bases not matched to a gene; V was cut back by 5 bases and J by 4 bases. This chain's CDR3 is CASSPARDSYGYTF. CDR3 bases: TGTGCCAGCAGTCCGGCTCGGGACAGCTATGGCTACACCTTC.